One and the same sample provided the 7 T cell receptor beta chains below, sequenced in a study of blood T cell repertoires in COVID-19. The assay was immunoSEQ multiplex PCR, and TCRdb's table has in-frame clones only and misses some. This sample yields 320,000 or so clones, of which 87% are seen a single time; more than 1% belongs to the top ten. The specimen sequenced was PBMCs or T cells enriched from blood (not recorded which). The receptor set was obtained from a woman in her 30s who had recovered from COVID-19.

The V and J genes are TRBV28 and TRBJ2-6; unclear D gene. The CDR3 sequence is 17 residues long. Per germline, CDR1 MDHEN and CDR2 SYDVKM. Trimming pared 2 bases from V and 2 bases from J, leaving 13 bases between. The chain's CDR3 is CASSLRFRGPGANVLTF. In DNA form, the CDR3 reads TGTGCCAGCAGTTTAAGATTTCGTGGGCCTGGGGCCAACGTCCTGACTTTC.

In its sample, this clone was seen a few times. V and J are TRBV2 and TRBJ2-7, with TRBD1 matching over 10 bases. Germline V CDR1 and CDR2: SNHLY, FYNNEI. V was clipped by 6 bases and J by 4 bases; unmatched bases: 6. The CDR3 is 14 residues long. CDR3 bases: TGTGCCAGCAGGGACAGGGGGATGGGGTACGAGCAGTACTTC. It encodes CASRDRGMGYEQYF.

The gene calls are TRBV28 and TRBJ1-2; no reliable D call. This CDR3 comprises 13 residues. In germline, CDR1 is MDHEN, CDR2 SYDVKM. Trimming took off 3 bases at V and 7 bases at J, with 12 bases between the two ends. The CDR3 reads CASSFSLRGGYTF. Here the CDR3 DNA reads TGTGCCAGCAGTTTTTCTTTACGGGGTGGCTACACCTTC.

The chain is built from TRBV11-2 and TRBJ2-1; TRBD2 matches 12 bases. CDR1 and CDR2 (germline): SGHAT, FQNNGV. The CDR3 consists of 16 residues. V dropped 4 bases and J dropped 4; count of bases not matched to a gene: 5. Here the CDR3 reads CASSSGLAGTYNEQFF. DNA of the CDR3: TGTGCCAGCAGCTCCGGACTAGCGGGGACTTACAATGAGCAGTTCTTC.

Turning to this clone: An end of the junction differs from the germline gene, which may be a read error. The chain couples TRBV2 to TRBJ1-5; D uncertain. Per germline, CDR1 SNHLY and CDR2 FYNNEI. The CDR3 is 15 residues long. Here the CDR3 DNA reads TGTGCCAGCAGTGAAAGAGGCACATTAAATCGGCCCCAGCATTTT. This codes for CASSERGTLNRPQHF. Combining the CDR3 with reference TRBV2 and TRBJ1-5 gives the whole variable domain EPEVTQTPSHQVTQMGQEVILRCVPISNHLYFYWYRQILGQKVEFLVSFYNNEISEKSEIFDDQFSVERPDGSNFTLKIRSTKLEDSAMYFCASSERGTLNRPQHFGDGTRLSIL.

This clone was seen a few times. This chain uses TRBV30 with TRBJ2-2; 11 bases map to TRBD1. Germline CDR1 and CDR2: GTSNPN and SVGIG (reference sequence). V lost 3 bases to trimming and J lost 5 bases; unmatched junction nucleotides: 2. The length of the CDR3 is 14 residues. CDR3 amino acids: CAWRGDRGTGELFF. CDR3 bases: TGTGCCTGGAGAGGGGACAGGGGGACCGGGGAGCTGTTTTTT. The variable domain in full, with the rest retrieved from reference TRBV30 and TRBJ2-2, is SQTIHQWPATLVQPVGSPLSLECTVEGTSNPNLYWYRQAAGRGLQLLFYSVGIGQISSEVPQNLSASRPQDRQFILSSKKLLLSDSGFYLCAWRGDRGTGELFFGEGSRLTVL.

The V and J genes are TRBV4-2 and TRBJ1-6, with 8 bases identical to TRBD1. Germline V gives CDR1 LGHNA, CDR2 YNFKEQ. Germline trimming cut 4 bases from V and 6 bases from J; bases unmatched to any gene: 5. The CDR3 length is 15 residues. The CDR3 is CASSPETGGNSPLHF. The CDR3 bases are TGTGCCAGCAGCCCAGAAACAGGGGGTAATTCACCCCTCCACTTT.